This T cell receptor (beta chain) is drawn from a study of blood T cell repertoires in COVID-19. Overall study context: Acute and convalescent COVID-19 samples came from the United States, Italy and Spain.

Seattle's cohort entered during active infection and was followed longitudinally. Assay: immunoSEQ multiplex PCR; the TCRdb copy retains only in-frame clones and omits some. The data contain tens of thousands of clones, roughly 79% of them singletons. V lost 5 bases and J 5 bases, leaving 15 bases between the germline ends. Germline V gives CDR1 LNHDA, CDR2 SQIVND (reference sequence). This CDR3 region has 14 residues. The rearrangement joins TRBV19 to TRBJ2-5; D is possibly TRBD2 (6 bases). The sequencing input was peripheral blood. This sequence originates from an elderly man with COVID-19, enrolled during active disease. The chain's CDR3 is CASSSGLSGETQYF. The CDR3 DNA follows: TGTGCCAGTAGTTCGGGACTCTCTGGGGAGACCCAGTACTTC.